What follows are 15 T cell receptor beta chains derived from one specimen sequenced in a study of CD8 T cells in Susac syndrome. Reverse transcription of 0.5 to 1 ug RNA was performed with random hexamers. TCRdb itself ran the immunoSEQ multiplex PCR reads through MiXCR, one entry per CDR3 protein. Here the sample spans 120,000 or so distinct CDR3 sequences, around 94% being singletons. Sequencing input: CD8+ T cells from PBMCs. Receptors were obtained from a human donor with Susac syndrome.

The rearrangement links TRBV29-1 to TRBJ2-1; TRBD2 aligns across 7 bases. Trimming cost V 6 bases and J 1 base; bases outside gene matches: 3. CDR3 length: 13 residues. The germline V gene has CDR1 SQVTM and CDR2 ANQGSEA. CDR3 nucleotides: TGCAGCGTCTGGGGGGGATCCTACAATGAGCAGTTCTTC. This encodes CSVWGGSYNEQFF.

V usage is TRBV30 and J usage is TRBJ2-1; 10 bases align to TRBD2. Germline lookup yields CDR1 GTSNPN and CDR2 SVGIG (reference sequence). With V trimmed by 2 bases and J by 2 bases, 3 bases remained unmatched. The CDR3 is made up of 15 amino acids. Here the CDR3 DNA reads TGTGCCTGGAGTCATACTAGCGGGACCTACAATGAGCAGTTCTTC. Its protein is CAWSHTSGTYNEQFF.

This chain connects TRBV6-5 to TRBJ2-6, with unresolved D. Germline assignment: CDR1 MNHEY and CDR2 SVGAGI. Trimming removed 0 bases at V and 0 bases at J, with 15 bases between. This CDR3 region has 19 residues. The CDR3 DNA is TGTGCCAGCAGTTACTCGAGTGAGTTAATCAGCTCTGGGGCCAACGTCCTGACTTTC. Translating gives CASSYSSELISSGANVLTF.

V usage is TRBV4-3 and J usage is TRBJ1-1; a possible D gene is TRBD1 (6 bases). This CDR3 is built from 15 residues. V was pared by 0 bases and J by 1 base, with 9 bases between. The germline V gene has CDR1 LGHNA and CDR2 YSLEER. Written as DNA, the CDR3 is TGCGCCAGCAGCCAAGAACAGGGTGAGAACACTGAAGCTTTCTTT. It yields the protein CASSQEQGENTEAFF.

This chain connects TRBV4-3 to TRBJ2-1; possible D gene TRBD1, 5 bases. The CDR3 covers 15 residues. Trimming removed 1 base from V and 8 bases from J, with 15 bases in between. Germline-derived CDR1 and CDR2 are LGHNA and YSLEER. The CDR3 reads CASSQVQGPAHEQFF. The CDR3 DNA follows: TGCGCCAGCAGCCAAGTGCAGGGCCCGGCCCATGAGCAGTTCTTC.

In nucleotides, the CDR3 is TGTGCCAGCAGCCCCCGGGGAGGGGGGCTTCGTGGCTACACCTTC. This encodes CASSPRGGGLRGYTF. V gene TRBV7-9 combines with J gene TRBJ1-2; possibly TRBD1 for D (6 bases). This CDR3 contains 15 residues. From germline, CDR1 is SEHNR and CDR2 FQNEAQ (reference sequence). Deletions cut 5 bases from V and 7 bases from J, with 20 bases between.

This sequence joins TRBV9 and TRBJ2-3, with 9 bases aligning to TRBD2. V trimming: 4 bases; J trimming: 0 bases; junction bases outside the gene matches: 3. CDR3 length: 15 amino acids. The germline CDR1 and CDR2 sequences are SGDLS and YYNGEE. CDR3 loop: CASSSSGRSTDTQYF. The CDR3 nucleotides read TGTGCCAGCAGCTCCAGCGGGAGGAGCACAGATACGCAGTATTTT.

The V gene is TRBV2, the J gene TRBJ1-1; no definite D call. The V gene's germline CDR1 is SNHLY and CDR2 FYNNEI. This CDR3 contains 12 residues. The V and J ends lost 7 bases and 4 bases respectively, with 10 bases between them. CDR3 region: CASIEVGTEAFF. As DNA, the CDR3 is TGTGCCAGCATCGAAGTGGGCACTGAAGCTTTCTTT.

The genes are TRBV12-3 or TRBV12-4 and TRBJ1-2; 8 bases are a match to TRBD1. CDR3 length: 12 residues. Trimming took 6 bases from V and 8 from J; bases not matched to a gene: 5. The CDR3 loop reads CASSVDRVGYTF. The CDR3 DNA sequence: TGTGCCAGCAGCGTGGACAGGGTCGGCTACACCTTC.

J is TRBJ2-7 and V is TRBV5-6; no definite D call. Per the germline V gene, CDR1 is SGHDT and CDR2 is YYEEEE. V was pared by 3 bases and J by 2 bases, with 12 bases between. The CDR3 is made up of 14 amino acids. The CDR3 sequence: CASSSRSSPYEQYF. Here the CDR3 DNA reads TGTGCCAGCAGCTCCCGGTCTTCGCCCTACGAGCAGTACTTC.

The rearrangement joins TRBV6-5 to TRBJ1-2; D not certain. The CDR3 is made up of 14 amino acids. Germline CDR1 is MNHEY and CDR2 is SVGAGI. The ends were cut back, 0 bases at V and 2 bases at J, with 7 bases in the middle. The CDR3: CASSYSPENYGYTF. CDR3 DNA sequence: TGTGCCAGCAGTTACTCGCCCGAGAACTATGGCTACACCTTC.

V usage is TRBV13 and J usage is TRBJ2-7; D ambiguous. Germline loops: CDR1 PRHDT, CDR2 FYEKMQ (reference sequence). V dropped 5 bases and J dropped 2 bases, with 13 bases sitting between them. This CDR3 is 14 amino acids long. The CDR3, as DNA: TGTGCCAGCAGCCCTCCCGGCAGTCCCTACGAGCAGTACTTC. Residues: CASSPPGSPYEQYF. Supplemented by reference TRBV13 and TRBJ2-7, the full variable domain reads AAGVIQSPRHLIKEKRETATLKCYPIPRHDTVYWYQQGPGQDPQFLISFYEKMQSDKGSIPDRFSAQQFSDYHSELNMSSLELGDSALYFCASSPPGSPYEQYFGPGTRLTVT.

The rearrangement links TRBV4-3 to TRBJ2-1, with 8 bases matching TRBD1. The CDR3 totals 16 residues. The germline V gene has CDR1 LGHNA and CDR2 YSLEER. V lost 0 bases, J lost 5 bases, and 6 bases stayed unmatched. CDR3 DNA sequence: TGCGCCAGCAGCCAAGAAGACAGGGGTGGGCACAATGAGCAGTTCTTC. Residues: CASSQEDRGGHNEQFF.

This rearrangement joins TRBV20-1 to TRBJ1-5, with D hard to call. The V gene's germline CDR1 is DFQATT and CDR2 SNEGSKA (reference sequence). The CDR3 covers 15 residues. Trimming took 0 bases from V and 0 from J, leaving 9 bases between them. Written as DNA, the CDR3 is TGCAGTGCTAGAGAACTTGACTATAGCAATCAGCCCCAGCATTTT. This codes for CSARELDYSNQPQHF.

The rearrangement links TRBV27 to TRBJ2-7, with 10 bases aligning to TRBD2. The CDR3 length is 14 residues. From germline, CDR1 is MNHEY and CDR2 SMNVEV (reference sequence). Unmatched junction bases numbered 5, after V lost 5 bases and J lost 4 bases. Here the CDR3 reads CASSLAGEHYEQYF. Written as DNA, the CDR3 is TGTGCCAGCAGTCTAGCGGGGGAACATTACGAGCAGTACTTC.